This TCR beta chain stems from a study of cytomegalovirus exposure and HLA in healthy donors. Findings and caveats of the study: It was reportedly the case that the classifier diagnosed cytomegalovirus status with high specificity and sensitivity.

Generated by immunoSEQ multiplex PCR, the TCRdb table keeps only in-frame clones and is missing some. The sample comprises 180,000 or so clones, roughly 86% of which are singletons, and about 2.5% rests with the top ten. This CDR3 is 15 amino acids long. Germline CDR1 and CDR2: MDHEN and SYDVKM. V gave up 4 bases and J gave up 1 base, with 11 bases separating them. This clone was seen just once. Its antigen is unidentified. The V call is TRBV28, the J call TRBJ2-1; possibly TRBD2 for D (6 bases). The specimen sequenced was PBMCs. The TCR sequence derives from a man between 18 and 29 years old in good health and CMV-seropositive. The CDR3 region has the DNA TGTGCCAGCAGTTCCTTAGGGACTTCCTACAATGAGCAGTTCTTC. Translated: CASSSLGTSYNEQFF. The variable domain in full, completed from reference TRBV28 and TRBJ2-1, reads DVKVTQSSRYLVKRTGEKVFLECVQDMDHENMFWYRQDPGLGLRLIYFSYDVKMKEKGDIPEGYSVSREKKERFSLILESASTNQTSMYLCASSSLGTSYNEQFFGPGTRLTVL.